A single sample gave rise to the 10 T cell receptor beta chains below, sequenced in a study of beta chain features in type 1 diabetes. TCRB transcripts that were expressed got sequenced, as all of the isolated RNA had been reverse transcribed. The method was immunoSEQ multiplex PCR; TCRdb's version includes in-frame clones alone and lacks a portion of them. The sample contains about 470,000 clones, about 30% of which appear only once. The source material was naive CD4+ T cells from blood. The receptors originated from a man younger than 30 in good health.

The chain joins TRBV9 to TRBJ2-1; D ambiguous. V lost 0 bases and J 8 bases, leaving 18 bases between the germline ends. The CDR3 totals 16 residues. CDR1 and CDR2 from the germline V gene are SGDLS and YYNGEE. CDR3 coding DNA: TGTGCCAGCAGCGTAGCAAGAGTCTACCCCGACCATGAGCAGTTCTTC. As protein: CASSVARVYPDHEQFF.

The chain recombines TRBV29-1 with TRBJ2-5; 10 bases are a match to TRBD2. Germline assignment: CDR1 SQVTM and CDR2 ANQGSEA. This CDR3 has 15 amino acids. The V and J ends lost 2 bases and 5 bases, in that order; junction bases with no gene match: 8. Here the CDR3 DNA reads TGCAGCGTTGAATACGCTAGCGGGAGTAGGGAGACCCAGTACTTC. Translated: CSVEYASGSRETQYF.

This clone was seen more than once but under ten times. The chain links TRBV4-2 to TRBJ2-5; possibly TRBD2 for D (6 bases). Trimming pared 5 bases from V and 3 bases from J, leaving 16 bases between. The CDR3 spans 15 residues. The germline gives CDR1 LGHNA, CDR2 YNFKEQ. CDR3 sequence reads: CASSGRLGEEETQYF. CDR3 bases: TGTGCCAGCAGCGGACGACTAGGGGAAGAAGAGACCCAGTACTTC.

This clone was seen a few times. The V gene is TRBV29-1, the J gene TRBJ1-1; D is uncertain. V dropped 3 bases and J dropped 4 bases, with 9 bases sitting between them. There are 12 residues in the CDR3. Germline-derived CDR1 and CDR2 are SQVTM and ANQGSEA. CDR3 protein: CSVEGWVTEAFF. The CDR3, as DNA: TGCAGCGTTGAGGGGTGGGTCACTGAAGCTTTCTTT.

J is TRBJ2-7 and V is TRBV5-4, with 14 bases aligning to TRBD2. CDR1 is SGHNT and CDR2 is YYREEE in the germline V gene (reference sequence). V lost 4 bases and J lost 5; bases outside the gene matches: 8. CDR3 length equals 16 residues. As DNA, the CDR3 is TGTGCCAGCAGCACCACGGGACTAGCGGGAGAGGACGAGCAGTACTTC. Translating gives CASSTTGLAGEDEQYF.

A few counts support this clone. The V gene is TRBV29-1, the J gene TRBJ2-5; D gene ambiguous. The CDR3 is 10 amino acids. Germline lookup yields CDR1 SQVTM and CDR2 ANQGSEA. DNA for the CDR3: TGCAGTGCCGTCGTGGAGACCCAGTACTTC. As protein: CSAVVETQYF.

In the case of this clone: Distinct nucleotide sequences in the sample also encode this CDR3. The V and J genes are TRBV25-1 and TRBJ2-5, with 12 nucleotides matching TRBD2. Looked up from germline, CDR1 is MGHDK and CDR2 is SYGVNS. Trimming cost V 5 bases and J 3 bases; bases outside gene matches: 4. The CDR3 is 15 amino acids. The chain's CDR3 is CASSPRLAGEETQYF. For the CDR3, the DNA is TGTGCCAGCAGTCCTCGACTAGCGGGGGAAGAGACCCAGTACTTC. The full variable domain, its missing parts supplied by reference TRBV25-1 and TRBJ2-5, is EADIYQTPRYLVIGTGKKITLECSQTMGHDKMYWYQQDPGMELHLIHYSYGVNSTEKGDLSSESTVSRIRTEHFPLTLESARPSHTSQYLCASSPRLAGEETQYFGPGTRLLVL.

This clone was detected only a few times. The chain uses TRBV9 and TRBJ2-7; no clear D. V dropped 0 bases and J dropped 3 bases, with 7 bases sitting between them. The CDR3 runs to 13 residues. Looked up from germline, CDR1 is SGDLS and CDR2 is YYNGEE. CDR3 DNA sequence: TGTGCCAGCAGCGTAGCAACGGGCTACGAGCAGTACTTC. Its translation: CASSVATGYEQYF.

This clone has more than one count but fewer than ten. This chain connects TRBV28 to TRBJ2-1; tentative D call: TRBD2 (6 bases). This CDR3 has 13 amino acids. CDR1 is MDHEN and CDR2 is SYDVKM in the germline V gene. V was shortened by 8 bases and J by 6 bases, with 14 bases between the two germline ends. CDR3 DNA: TGTGCCAGCGGCTTCACTAGCCGCAATGAGCAGTTCTTC. Translating it yields CASGFTSRNEQFF.

The V call is TRBV5-4, the J call TRBJ2-1, with D possibly being TRBD2 (5 bases). CDR3 size: 14 residues. CDR1 SGHNT and CDR2 YYREEE come from the germline V gene (reference sequence). V was trimmed by 4 bases and J by 7 bases, leaving 15 bases between them. The CDR3 DNA follows: TGTGCCAGCAGCCCACGAGACCGAGGGAATGAGCAGTTCTTC. Residues: CASSPRDRGNEQFF.